This section outlines one T cell receptor beta chain sequence together with its context. The data were obtained in a study of T cells in Graves' hyperthyroidism and ophthalmopathy. Germline lookup yields CDR1 SNHLY and CDR2 FYNNEI. J was trimmed by 4 bases and V by 7 bases; bases with no gene match: 4. CDR3 length: 14 residues. There were TCR beta CDR3 regions amplified from RNA transcripts. TCR CDR3 regions were first amplified by RT-PCR with HTBI primers. TCRdb reanalysed the multiplex PCR reads using MiXCR and keeps one entry per CDR3 protein. The sample holds over 700,000 distinct CDR3 sequences, roughly a sixth seen once.

This rearrangement joins TRBV2 to TRBJ1-2, with 12 bases lining up with TRBD1. This TCR came from a woman aged 45-60 years with Graves' hyperthyroidism that later progressed to Graves' ophthalmopathy. The sample was blood. CDR3 sequence (DNA): TGTGCCAGCAAGGGACAGGGGGCATCCTATGGCTACACCTTC. It specifies CASKGQGASYGYTF.